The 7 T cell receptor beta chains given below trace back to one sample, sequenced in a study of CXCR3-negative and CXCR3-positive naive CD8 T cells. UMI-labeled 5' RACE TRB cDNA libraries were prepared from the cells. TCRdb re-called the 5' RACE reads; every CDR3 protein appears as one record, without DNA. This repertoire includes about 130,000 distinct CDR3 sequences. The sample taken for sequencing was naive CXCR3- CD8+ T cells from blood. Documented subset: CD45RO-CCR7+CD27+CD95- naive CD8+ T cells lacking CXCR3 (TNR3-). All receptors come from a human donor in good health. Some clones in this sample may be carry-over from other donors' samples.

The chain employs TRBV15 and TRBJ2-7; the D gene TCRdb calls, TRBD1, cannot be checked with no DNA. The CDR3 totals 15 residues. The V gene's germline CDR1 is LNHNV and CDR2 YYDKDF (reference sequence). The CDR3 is CATSDRRGGPNEQYF.

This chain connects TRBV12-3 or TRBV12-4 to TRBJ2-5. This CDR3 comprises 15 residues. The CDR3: CASRLTVGISETQYF.

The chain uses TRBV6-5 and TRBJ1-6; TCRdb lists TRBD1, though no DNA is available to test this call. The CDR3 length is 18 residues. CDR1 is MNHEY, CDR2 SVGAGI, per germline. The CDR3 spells CASSYSGVGATYNSPLHF.

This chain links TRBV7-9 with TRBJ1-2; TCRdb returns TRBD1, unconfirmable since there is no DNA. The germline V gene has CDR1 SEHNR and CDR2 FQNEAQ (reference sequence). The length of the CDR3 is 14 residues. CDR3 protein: CASSLRPPAHGYTF.

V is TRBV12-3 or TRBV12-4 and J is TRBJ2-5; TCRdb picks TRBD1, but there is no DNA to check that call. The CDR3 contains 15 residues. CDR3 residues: CASSFIGTGGETQYF.

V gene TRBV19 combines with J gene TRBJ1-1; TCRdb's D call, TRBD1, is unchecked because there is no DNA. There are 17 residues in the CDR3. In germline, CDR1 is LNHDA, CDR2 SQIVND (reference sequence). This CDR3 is CASSIDPPTAMNTEAFF.

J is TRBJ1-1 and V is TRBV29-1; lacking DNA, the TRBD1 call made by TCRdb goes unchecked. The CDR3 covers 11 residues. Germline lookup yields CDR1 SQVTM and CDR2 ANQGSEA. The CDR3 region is CSVGDRVEAFF.